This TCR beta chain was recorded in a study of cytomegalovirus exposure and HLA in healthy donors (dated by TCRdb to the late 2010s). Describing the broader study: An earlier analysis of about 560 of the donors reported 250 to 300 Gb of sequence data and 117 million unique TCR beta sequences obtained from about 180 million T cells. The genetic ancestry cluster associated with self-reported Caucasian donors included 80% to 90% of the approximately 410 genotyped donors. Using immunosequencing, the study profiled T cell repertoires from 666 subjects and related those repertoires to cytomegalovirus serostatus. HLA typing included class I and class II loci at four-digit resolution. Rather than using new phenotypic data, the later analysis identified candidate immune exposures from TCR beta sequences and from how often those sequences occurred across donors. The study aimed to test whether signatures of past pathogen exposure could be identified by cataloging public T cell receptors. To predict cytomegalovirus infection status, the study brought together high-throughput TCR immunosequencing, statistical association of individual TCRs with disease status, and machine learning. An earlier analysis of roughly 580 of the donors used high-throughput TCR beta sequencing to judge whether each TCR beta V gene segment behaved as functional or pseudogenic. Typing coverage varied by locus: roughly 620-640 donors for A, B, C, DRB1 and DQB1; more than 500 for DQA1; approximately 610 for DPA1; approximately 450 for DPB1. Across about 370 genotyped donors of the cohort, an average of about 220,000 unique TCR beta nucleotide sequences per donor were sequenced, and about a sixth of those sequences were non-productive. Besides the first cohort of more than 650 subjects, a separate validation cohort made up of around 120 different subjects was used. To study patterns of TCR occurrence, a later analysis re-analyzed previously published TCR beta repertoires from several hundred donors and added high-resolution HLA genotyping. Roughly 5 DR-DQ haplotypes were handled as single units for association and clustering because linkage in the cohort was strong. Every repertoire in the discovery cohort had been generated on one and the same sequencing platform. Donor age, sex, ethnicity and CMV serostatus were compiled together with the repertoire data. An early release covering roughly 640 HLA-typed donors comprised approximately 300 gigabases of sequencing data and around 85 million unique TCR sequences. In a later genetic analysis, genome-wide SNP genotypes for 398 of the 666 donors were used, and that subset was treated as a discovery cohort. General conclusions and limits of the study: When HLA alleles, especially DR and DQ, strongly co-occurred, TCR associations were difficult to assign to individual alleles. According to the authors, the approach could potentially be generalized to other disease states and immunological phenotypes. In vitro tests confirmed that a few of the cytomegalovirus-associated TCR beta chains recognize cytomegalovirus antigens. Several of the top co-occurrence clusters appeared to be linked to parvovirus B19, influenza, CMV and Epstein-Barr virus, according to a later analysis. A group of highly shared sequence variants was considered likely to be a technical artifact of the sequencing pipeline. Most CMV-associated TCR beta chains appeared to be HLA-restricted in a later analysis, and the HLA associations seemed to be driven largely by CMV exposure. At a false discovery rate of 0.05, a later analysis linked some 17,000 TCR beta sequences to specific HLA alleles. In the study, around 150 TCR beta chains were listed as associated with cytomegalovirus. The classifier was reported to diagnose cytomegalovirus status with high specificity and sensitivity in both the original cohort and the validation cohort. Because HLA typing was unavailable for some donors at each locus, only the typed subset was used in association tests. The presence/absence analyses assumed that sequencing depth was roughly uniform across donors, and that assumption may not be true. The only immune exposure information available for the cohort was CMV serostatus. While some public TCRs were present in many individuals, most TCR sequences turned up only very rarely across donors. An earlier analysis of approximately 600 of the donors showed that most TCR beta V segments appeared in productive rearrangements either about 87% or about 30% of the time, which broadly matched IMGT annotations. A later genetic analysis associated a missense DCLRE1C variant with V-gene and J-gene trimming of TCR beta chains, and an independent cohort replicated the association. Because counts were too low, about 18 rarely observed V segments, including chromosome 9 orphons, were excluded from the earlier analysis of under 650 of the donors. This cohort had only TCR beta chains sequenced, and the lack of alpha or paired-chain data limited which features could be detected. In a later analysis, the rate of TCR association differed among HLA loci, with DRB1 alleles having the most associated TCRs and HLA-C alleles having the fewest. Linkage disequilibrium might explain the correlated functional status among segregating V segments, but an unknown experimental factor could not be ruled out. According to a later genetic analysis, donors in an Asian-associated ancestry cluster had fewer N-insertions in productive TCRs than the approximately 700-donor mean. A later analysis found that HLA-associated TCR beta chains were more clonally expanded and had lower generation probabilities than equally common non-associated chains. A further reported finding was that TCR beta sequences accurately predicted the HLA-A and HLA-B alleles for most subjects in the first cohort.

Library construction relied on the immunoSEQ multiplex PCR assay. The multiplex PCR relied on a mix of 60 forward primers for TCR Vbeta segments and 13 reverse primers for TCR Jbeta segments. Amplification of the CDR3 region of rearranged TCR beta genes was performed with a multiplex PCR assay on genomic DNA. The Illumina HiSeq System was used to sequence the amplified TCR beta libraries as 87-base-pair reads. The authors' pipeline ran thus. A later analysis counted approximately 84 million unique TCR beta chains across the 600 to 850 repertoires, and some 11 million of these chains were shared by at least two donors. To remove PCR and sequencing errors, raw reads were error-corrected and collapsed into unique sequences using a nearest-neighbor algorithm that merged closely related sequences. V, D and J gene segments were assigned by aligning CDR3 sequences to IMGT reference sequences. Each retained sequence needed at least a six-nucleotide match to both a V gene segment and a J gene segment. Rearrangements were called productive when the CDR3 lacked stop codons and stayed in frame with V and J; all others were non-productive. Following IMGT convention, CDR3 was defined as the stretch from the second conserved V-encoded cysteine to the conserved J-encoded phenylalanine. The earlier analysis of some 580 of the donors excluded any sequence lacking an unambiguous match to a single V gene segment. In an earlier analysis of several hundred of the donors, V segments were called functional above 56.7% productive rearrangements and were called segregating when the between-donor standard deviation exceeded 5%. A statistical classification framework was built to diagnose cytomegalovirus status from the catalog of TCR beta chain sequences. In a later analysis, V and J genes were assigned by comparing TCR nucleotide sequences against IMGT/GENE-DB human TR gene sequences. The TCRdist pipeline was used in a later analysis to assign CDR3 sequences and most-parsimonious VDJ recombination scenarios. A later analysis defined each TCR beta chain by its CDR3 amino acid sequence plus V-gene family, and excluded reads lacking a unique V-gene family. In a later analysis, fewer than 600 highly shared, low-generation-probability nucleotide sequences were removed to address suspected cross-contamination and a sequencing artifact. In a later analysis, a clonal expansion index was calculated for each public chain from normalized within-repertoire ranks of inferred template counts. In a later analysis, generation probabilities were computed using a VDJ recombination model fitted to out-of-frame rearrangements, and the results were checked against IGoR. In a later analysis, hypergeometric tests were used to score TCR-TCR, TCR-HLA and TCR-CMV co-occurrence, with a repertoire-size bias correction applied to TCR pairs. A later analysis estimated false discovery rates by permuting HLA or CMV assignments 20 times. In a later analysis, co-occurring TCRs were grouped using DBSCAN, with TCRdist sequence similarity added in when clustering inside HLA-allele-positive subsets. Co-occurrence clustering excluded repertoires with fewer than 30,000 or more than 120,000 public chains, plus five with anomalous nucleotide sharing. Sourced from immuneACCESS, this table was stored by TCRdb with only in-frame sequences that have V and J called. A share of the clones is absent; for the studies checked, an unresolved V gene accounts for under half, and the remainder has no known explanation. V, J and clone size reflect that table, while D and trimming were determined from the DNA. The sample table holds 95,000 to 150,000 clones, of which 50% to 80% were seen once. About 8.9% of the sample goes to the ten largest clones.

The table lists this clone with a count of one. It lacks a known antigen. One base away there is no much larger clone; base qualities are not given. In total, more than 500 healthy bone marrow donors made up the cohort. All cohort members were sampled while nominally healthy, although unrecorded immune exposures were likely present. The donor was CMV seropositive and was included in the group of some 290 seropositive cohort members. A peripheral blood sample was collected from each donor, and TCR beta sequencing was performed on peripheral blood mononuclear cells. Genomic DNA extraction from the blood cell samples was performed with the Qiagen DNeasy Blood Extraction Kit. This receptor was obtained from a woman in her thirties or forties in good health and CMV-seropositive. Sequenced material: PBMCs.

This receptor has the CDR3 CASSAWTGSYEQYF. The sequenced DNA: TGTGCCAGCAGTGCCTGGACAGGGAGCTACGAGCAGTACTTC. The chain is made from TRBV6-1 and TRBJ2-5, with 8 junctional bases fitting TRBD1. Near its end, the DNA agrees better with TRBJ2-7, so the J call may be wrong. Based on the germline V gene, the CDR1 and CDR2 sequences are MNHNS and SASEGT. From cysteine to phenylalanine, the CDR3 is 14 amino acids long. The sequence is cut down to CDR3 DNA, 42 bases in frame from base 1.